This is a list of T cell receptor beta chains from one sample in a study of cytomegalovirus exposure and HLA in healthy donors. Only in-frame clones appear in the TCRdb table, and some are missing; sequencing was by immunoSEQ multiplex PCR. The sample records roughly 190,000 clones, about four fifths being singletons. The sequenced sample consisted of PBMCs. All receptors come from a man in his forties or fifties in good health and CMV-seropositive. CDR3s include the opening cysteine and the closing phenylalanine or tryptophan. The order of the fields is V gene, CDR3 length, D gene, J gene, clone size, CDR3 DNA, CDR3 protein. The D gene is left open where the match is weak. Size is omitted from some rows. Given values are once, few, many or a class for expanded clones.

TRBV11-2	15	TRBD2	TRBJ2-1	-	TGTGCCAGCAGCTTAGAGGGGCGGGAGGGCAATGAGCAGTTCTTC	CASSLEGREGNEQFF
TRBV6-5	14	TRBD2	TRBJ2-7	-	TGTGCCAGCAGACCGGGACTAGCGGGAGCCGAGCAGTACTTC	CASRPGLAGAEQYF
TRBV10-2	16	TRBD1	TRBJ1-6	-	TGCGCCAGCAGTGTTGCTACAGGGGCAAAGAATTCACCCCTCCACTTT	CASSVATGAKNSPLHF
TRBV7-8	15	TRBD2	TRBJ2-3	-	TGTGCCAGCAGCTCGACTAGCGCTAGCACAGATACGCAGTATTTT	CASSSTSASTDTQYF
TRBV6-5	15	TRBD2	TRBJ2-3	once	TGTGCCAGCAGTTACTCGGCGGGGGGCACAGATACGCAGTATTTT	CASSYSAGGTDTQYF
TRBV7-6	17	TRBD1	TRBJ1-1	-	TGTGCCAGCAGCTTAGAGACAGGGGTCAGCGGGTCAACTGAAGCTTTCTTT	CASSLETGVSGSTEAFF
TRBV7-3	15	TRBD2	TRBJ2-5	once	TGTGCCAGCAGCGAGGGACTAGCGGGAGAAGAGACCCAGTACTTC	CASSEGLAGEETQYF
TRBV5-1	14	-	TRBJ1-4	-	TGCGCCAGCAGCTCTACAGCAACTAATGAAAAACTGTTTTTT	CASSSTATNEKLFF
TRBV7-2	12	-	TRBJ2-3	-	TGTGCCAGCAGGCGTAGCGGAGATACGCAGTATTTT	CASRRSGDTQYF
TRBV27	16	TRBD2	TRBJ2-7	-	TGTGCCAGCAGTTCCCTGACTAGCGGGAGAGGTTACGAGCAGTACTTC	CASSSLTSGRGYEQYF
TRBV28	15	-	TRBJ1-4	-	TGTGCCAGCAGGAGCACGGGGGCAACTAATGAAAAACTGTTTTTT	CASRSTGATNEKLFF
TRBV4-1	16	TRBD2	TRBJ2-7	-	TGCGCCAGCAGCCAAGTGACTAGCGGGCGACGTTACGAGCAGTACTTC	CASSQVTSGRRYEQYF
TRBV6-5	15	TRBD1	TRBJ1-1	-	TGTGCCAGCAGTCCGTGGGACAGCCGGAACACTGAAGCTTTCTTT	CASSPWDSRNTEAFF
TRBV5-4	14	-	TRBJ1-1	few	TGTGCCAGCACCCAGGACAGTTTGAACACTGAAGCTTTCTTT	CASTQDSLNTEAFF
TRBV28	17	TRBD2	TRBJ2-1	-	TGTGCCAGCAGTACTGGGACTAGCGGGAGTGTCTACAATGAGCAGTTCTTC	CASSTGTSGSVYNEQFF
TRBV9	17	TRBD2	TRBJ2-7	-	TGTGCCAGCAGCACCCAGCGGGAGGCAACCGTCACCTACGAGCAGTACTTC	CASSTQREATVTYEQYF
TRBV7-9	18	TRBD1	TRBJ2-7	-	TGTGCCAGCAGCTACAAAAGGACCTCCGGGACAGGGGCACACGAGCAGTACTTC	CASSYKRTSGTGAHEQYF
TRBV20-1	11	TRBD2	TRBJ2-7	-	TGCAGTGTAACTAGCGGATTTGAGCAGTACTTC	CSVTSGFEQYF
TRBV5-6	17	TRBD1	TRBJ1-5	-	TGTGCCAGCAGCGAGATGGGGGACAGGGGGAGCAATCAGCCCCAGCATTTT	CASSEMGDRGSNQPQHF
TRBV7-2	15	TRBD1	TRBJ2-7	-	TGTGCCAGCAGTCGTAGGGGGACAGGGGACTACGAGCAGTACTTC	CASSRRGTGDYEQYF
TRBV5-1	14	-	TRBJ2-7	-	TGCGCCAGCAGCTTGGAGGACTATACCTACGAGCAGTACTTC	CASSLEDYTYEQYF
TRBV6-1	15	-	TRBJ1-1	-	TGTGCCAGCAGTGAAGTTAGGGGTGCGAACACTGAAGCTTTCTTT	CASSEVRGANTEAFF
TRBV18	13	-	TRBJ2-7	-	TGTGCCAGCTCAGAGGTCCGGTTCTACGAGCAGTACTTC	CASSEVRFYEQYF
TRBV7-2	16	TRBD2	TRBJ2-2	-	TGTGCCAGCACCCACCCCAGCGGGAGGGCCGTCGGGGAGCTGTTTTTT	CASTHPSGRAVGELFF
TRBV7-9	15	TRBD2	TRBJ2-5	-	TGTGCCAGCAGCTCCGGTCTAGCGGGGCGGGGGACCCAGTACTTC	CASSSGLAGRGTQYF
TRBV9	16	TRBD1	TRBJ1-2	-	TGTGCCAGCAGCGGGAGGGGGGGACAGGGAGATTCTGGCTACACCTTC	CASSGRGGQGDSGYTF
TRBV6-5	13	TRBD1	TRBJ1-2	-	TGTGCCAGCAGTGTACAGGGGAACTATGGCTACACCTTC	CASSVQGNYGYTF
TRBV2	13	TRBD1	TRBJ2-7	-	TGTGCCAGCAGTCGGGGACAGATCTACGAGCAGTACTTC	CASSRGQIYEQYF
TRBV28	15	-	TRBJ2-7	-	TGTGCCAGCTTCCCCCAGGCTGGCCCAACCTACGAGCAGTACTTC	CASFPQAGPTYEQYF
TRBV30	12	-	TRBJ2-7	-	TGTGCCTGGAGGGACAGCTCCTACGAGCAGTACTTC	CAWRDSSYEQYF
TRBV5-1	13	-	TRBJ2-2	-	TGCGCCAGCAGCTTGGAGGCGGGCGGGGAGCTGTTTTTT	CASSLEAGGELFF
TRBV2	13	-	TRBJ1-1	few	TGTGCCAGCATTAACTTGGGGAGCGCTGAAGCTTTCTTT	CASINLGSAEAFF
TRBV28	14	TRBD2	TRBJ2-1	-	TGTGCCAGCAGCCCACCCGGGACTAACGATGAGCAGTTCTTC	CASSPPGTNDEQFF
TRBV5-1	15	TRBD1	TRBJ1-4	-	TGCGCCAGCAGCCAGGGCGGGACAGCTAATGAAAAACTGTTTTTT	CASSQGGTANEKLFF
TRBV6-6	13	-	TRBJ2-3	-	TGTGCCAGCAGTTACTGGGGGCCAGATACGCAGTATTTT	CASSYWGPDTQYF
TRBV28	13	-	TRBJ2-3	-	TGTGCCAGCAGCGCCCGGCTAGGCGATACGCAGTATTTT	CASSARLGDTQYF
TRBV18	14	-	TRBJ1-2	-	TGTGCCAGCTCACCACCATCTGAGACAATCGGCTACACCTTC	CASSPPSETIGYTF
TRBV11-2	17	-	TRBJ1-5	-	TGTGCCAGCAGCGAGGGCCAGGCCGGGGGTAGCAATCAGCCCCAGCATTTT	CASSEGQAGGSNQPQHF
TRBV23-1	16	TRBD1	TRBJ2-7	-	TGCGCCAGCAGTCAATCGGGGGGGGGACAGGGCTACGAGCAGTACTTC	CASSQSGGGQGYEQYF
TRBV5-1	13	TRBD1	TRBJ2-7	-	TGCGCCAGCAGCGCGACAGGGACCTACGAGCAGTACTTC	CASSATGTYEQYF
TRBV9	16	TRBD2	TRBJ2-3	-	TGTGCCAGCAGCCCCTTAGCGGGAGTGGGGACAGATACGCAGTATTTT	CASSPLAGVGTDTQYF
TRBV5-4	16	TRBD1	TRBJ2-1	few	TGTGCCAGCAGCTTGAATTCAGGGGGAGCAAGCAATGAGCAGTTCTTC	CASSLNSGGASNEQFF
TRBV7-8	15	TRBD1	TRBJ1-5	-	TGTGCCAGCAGCGGCGGACAGGGAAGCAATCAGCCCCAGCATTTT	CASSGGQGSNQPQHF
TRBV7-9	12	-	TRBJ1-1	-	TGTGCCAGCAGCTACAGGGAACTGGGAGCTTTCTTT	CASSYRELGAFF
TRBV5-4	16	-	TRBJ2-3	once	TGTGCCAGCAGCCCTGGGTCGGGTTCTAGCACAGATACGCAGTATTTT	CASSPGSGSSTDTQYF
TRBV7-6	15	-	TRBJ2-6	-	TGTGCCAGCAGCTTAGGTAGATCTGGGGCCAACGTCCTGACTTTC	CASSLGRSGANVLTF
TRBV5-4	15	-	TRBJ1-6	few	TGTGCCAGCAGCTTGGCCGACAGACTGAATTCACCCCTCCACTTT	CASSLADRLNSPLHF
TRBV7-2	13	-	TRBJ1-2	-	TGTGCCAGCAGCTTAGGCCCCCCGGGAGGCTACACCTTC	CASSLGPPGGYTF
TRBV19	17	TRBD1	TRBJ1-4	-	TGTGCCAGTAGTGACCCAGGACAGGGTTTGACTAATGAAAAACTGTTTTTT	CASSDPGQGLTNEKLFF
TRBV5-4	18	TRBD2	TRBJ2-3	-	TGTGCCAGCAGCATCGGACTAGCGGGAGTGGGTGGCACAGATACGCAGTATTTT	CASSIGLAGVGGTDTQYF
TRBV29-1	15	TRBD1	TRBJ2-7	-	TGCAGCGTTGAAGATGGGACAGGGGCGAGCTACGAGCAGTACTTC	CSVEDGTGASYEQYF
TRBV10-3	13	-	TRBJ1-1	-	TGTGCCATCAGTACGGGGTTGAACACTGAAGCTTTCTTT	CAISTGLNTEAFF
TRBV6-1	16	TRBD2	TRBJ2-7	-	TGTGCCAGCAGTGATACCCCGGGGCTACCGGGGGGTGAGCAGTACTTC	CASSDTPGLPGGEQYF
TRBV5-1	15	-	TRBJ2-3	-	TGCGCCAGCAGCTTGAATTCTCCTAGCACAGATACGCAGTATTTT	CASSLNSPSTDTQYF
TRBV10-3	14	TRBD1	TRBJ2-7	-	TGTGCCATCAGTGATTTCGGACAGGGGGTGCGGCAGTACTTC	CAISDFGQGVRQYF
TRBV2	11	TRBD1	TRBJ1-5	-	TGTGCCAGCAGCACAGGGGGATCGGAGCATTTT	CASSTGGSEHF
TRBV5-1	17	TRBD2	TRBJ2-7	-	TGCGCCAGCAGCCCCAAACCCAGACTAGCCGAACACTACGAGCAGTACTTC	CASSPKPRLAEHYEQYF